What follows are 5 T cell receptor beta chains derived from one specimen sequenced in a study of shared clonotypes between healthy human individuals (dated by TCRdb to the early 2020s). CD8 naive samples were obtained by positive selection for CCR7 among CD45RO-negative cells, yielding a CD45RA+CCR7+ population from which TemRA cells were excluded. Library prep was done by the immunoSEQ multiplex PCR assay. Sourced from immuneACCESS, this table was stored by TCRdb with only in-frame sequences that have V and J called. A share of the clones is absent; for the studies checked, an unresolved V gene accounts for under half, and the remainder has no known explanation. Within this sample are about 820,000 clones, with approximately 92% of them counted one time only. 20% to 30% of the sample is held by the ten biggest clonotypes. The sample consisted of naive CD8+ T cells sorted from blood. The label giving this sample's cell subset or site can be read as: CD45RA+CCR7+. All receptors come from a man aged 25 to 40 in good health.

The rearrangement links TRBV7-9 to TRBJ2-1; D unresolved. The V end was cut by 5 bases, the J end by 6 bases, with 8 bases between. Germline assignment: CDR1 SEHNR and CDR2 FQNEAQ (reference sequence). This CDR3 comprises 12 residues. The CDR3 DNA sequence: TGTGCCAGCAGCATATGGGGCAATGAGCAGTTCTTC. Translated: CASSIWGNEQFF.

The chain combines TRBV6-1 with TRBJ2-7; D possibly uses TRBD1 or TRBD2 (6 bases each). The germline V gene encodes CDR1 MNHNS and CDR2 SASEGT. V lost 2 bases, J lost 3 bases, and 14 bases lay in between. CDR3 length equals 15 residues. Here the CDR3 DNA reads TGTGCCAGCAGTGAACGGGGGCCTACCAGCTACGAGCAGTACTTC. Its translation: CASSERGPTSYEQYF.

This chain connects TRBV6-5 to TRBJ2-1; 8 nucleotides line up with TRBD2. CDR1 is MNHEY, CDR2 SVGAGI, per germline. V shed 2 bases and J 9 bases; nucleotides not matched to a gene: 9. CDR3 length: 15 amino acids. CDR3 bases: TGTGCCAGCAGTTACGGTAGCGGGAATAAGAGTGAGCAGTTCTTC. Its protein product is CASSYGSGNKSEQFF.

CDR3 nucleotide sequence: TGTGCCAGCAGTTCGACTAGCGGAGGCGCAGATACGCAGTATTTT. It codes for CASSSTSGGADTQYF. V and J are TRBV6-5 and TRBJ2-3, with 9 positions matching TRBD2. The J segment lost 4 bases and the V segment lost 4 bases, leaving 6 bases of the junction unmatched. The CDR3 has 15 amino acids. Per germline, CDR1 MNHEY and CDR2 SVGAGI.

This chain connects TRBV4-1 to TRBJ1-5, with a tentative D call TRBD1 (6 bases). CDR3 length equals 17 residues. The germline CDR1 and CDR2 sequences are MGHRA and YSYEKL. Trimming removed 0 bases from V and 7 bases from J, with 19 bases in between. CDR3 protein: CASSQDARGGVFQPQHF. The CDR3, as DNA: TGCGCCAGCAGCCAAGATGCGAGGGGGGGCGTTTTCCAGCCCCAGCATTTT.